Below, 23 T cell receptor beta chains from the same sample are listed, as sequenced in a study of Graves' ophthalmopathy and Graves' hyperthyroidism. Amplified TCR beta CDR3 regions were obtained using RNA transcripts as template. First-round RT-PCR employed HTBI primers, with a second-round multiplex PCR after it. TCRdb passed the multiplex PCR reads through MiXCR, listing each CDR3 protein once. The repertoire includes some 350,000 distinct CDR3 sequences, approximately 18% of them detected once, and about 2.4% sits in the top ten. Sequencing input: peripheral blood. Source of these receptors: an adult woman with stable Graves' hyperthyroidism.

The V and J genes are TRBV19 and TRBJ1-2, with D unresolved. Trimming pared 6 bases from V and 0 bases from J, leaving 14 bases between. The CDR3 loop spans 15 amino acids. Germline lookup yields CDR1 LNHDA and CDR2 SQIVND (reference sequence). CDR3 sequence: CASSVHGTANYGYTF. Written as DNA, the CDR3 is TGTGCCAGTAGCGTTCATGGCACCGCTAACTATGGCTACACCTTC.

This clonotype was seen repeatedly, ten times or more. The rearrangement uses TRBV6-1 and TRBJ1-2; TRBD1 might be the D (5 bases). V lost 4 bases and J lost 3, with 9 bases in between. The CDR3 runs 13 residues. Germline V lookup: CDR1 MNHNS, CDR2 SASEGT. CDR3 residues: CASSVGVDYGYTF. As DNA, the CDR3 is TGTGCCAGCAGTGTGGGGGTCGACTATGGCTACACCTTC.

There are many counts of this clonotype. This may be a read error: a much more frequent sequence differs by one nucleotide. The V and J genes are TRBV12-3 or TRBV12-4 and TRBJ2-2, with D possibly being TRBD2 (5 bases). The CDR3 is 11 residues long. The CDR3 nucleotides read TGTGCCAGCAGTTTTTCCGGGGAGCTGTGTTTT. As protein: CASSFSGELCF.

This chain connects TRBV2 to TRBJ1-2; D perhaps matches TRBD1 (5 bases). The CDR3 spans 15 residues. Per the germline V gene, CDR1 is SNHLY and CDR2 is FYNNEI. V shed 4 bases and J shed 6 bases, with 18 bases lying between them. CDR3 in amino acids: CASSGGGTPVDGYTF. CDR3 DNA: TGTGCCAGCAGTGGGGGCGGGACGCCGGTCGATGGCTACACCTTC. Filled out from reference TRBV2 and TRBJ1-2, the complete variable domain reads EPEVTQTPSHQVTQMGQEVILRCVPISNHLYFYWYRQILGQKVEFLVSFYNNEISEKSEIFDDQFSVERPDGSNFTLKIRSTKLEDSAMYFCASSGGGTPVDGYTFGSGTRLTVV.

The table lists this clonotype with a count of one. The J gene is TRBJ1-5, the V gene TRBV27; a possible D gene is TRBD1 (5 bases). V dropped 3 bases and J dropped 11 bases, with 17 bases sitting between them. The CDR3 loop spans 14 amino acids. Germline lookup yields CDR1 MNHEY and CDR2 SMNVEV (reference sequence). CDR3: CASSLDSQGGAQHF. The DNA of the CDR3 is TGTGCCAGCAGTTTGGATTCTCAGGGAGGTGCCCAGCATTTT.

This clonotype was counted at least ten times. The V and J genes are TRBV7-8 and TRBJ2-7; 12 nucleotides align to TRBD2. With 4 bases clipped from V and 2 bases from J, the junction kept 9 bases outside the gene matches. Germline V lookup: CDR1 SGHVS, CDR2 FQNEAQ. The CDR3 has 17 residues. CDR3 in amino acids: CASSSRTSGINTYEQYF. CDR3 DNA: TGTGCCAGCAGCTCTCGGACTAGCGGGATCAACACCTACGAGCAGTACTTC.

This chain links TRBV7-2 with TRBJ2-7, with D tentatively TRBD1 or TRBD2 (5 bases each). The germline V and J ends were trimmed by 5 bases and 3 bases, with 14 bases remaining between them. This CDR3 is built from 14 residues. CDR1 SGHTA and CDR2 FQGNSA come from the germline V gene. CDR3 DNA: TGTGCCAGCAGCCCTGACGGGGCCTACTACGAGCAGTACTTC. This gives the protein CASSPDGAYYEQYF.

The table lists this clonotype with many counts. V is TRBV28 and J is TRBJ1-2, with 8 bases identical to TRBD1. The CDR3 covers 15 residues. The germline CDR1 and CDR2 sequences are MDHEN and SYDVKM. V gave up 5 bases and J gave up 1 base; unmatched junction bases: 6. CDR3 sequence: CASSRGQAVNYGYTF. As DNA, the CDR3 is TGTGCCAGCAGTCGGGGACAGGCTGTTAACTATGGCTACACCTTC.

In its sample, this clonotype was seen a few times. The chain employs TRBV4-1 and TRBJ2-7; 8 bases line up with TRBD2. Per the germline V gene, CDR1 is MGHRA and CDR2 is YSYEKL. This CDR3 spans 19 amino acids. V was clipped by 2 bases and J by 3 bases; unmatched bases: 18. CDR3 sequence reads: CASSQFFAPPPGTSYEQYF. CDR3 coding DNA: TGCGCCAGCAGCCAATTCTTTGCCCCGCCCCCCGGGACTAGCTACGAGCAGTACTTC.

The CDR3 protein is CAWSPLSPGTGLVADTQYF. As DNA, the CDR3 is TGTGCCTGGAGTCCCCTAAGCCCCGGGACAGGGCTGGTGGCAGATACGCAGTATTTT. This chain uses TRBV30 with TRBJ2-3; 9 bases agree with TRBD1. Trimming at V came to 2 bases and at J to 4 bases, leaving 19 bases not matched to a gene. CDR3 length: 19 amino acids. From germline, CDR1 is GTSNPN and CDR2 SVGIG (reference sequence). The whole variable domain, remainder taken from reference TRBV30 and TRBJ2-3, is SQTIHQWPATLVQPVGSPLSLECTVEGTSNPNLYWYRQAAGRGLQLLFYSVGIGQISSEVPQNLSASRPQDRQFILSSKKLLLSDSGFYLCAWSPLSPGTGLVADTQYFGPGTRLTVL.

CDR3 sequence (DNA): TGTGCCAGCGGACAGAACAGGGGAAACTATGGCTACACCTTC. Protein: CASGQNRGNYGYTF. The chain carries TRBV25-1 and TRBJ1-2, with 7 bases that match TRBD1. This CDR3 has 14 residues. Germline lookup yields CDR1 MGHDK and CDR2 SYGVNS. V trimming: 8 bases; J trimming: 2 bases; junction bases outside the gene matches: 8.

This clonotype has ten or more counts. CDR3 loop: CASGQLDQETQYF. In DNA, the CDR3 is TGTGCCAGCGGACAGCTCGACCAAGAGACCCAGTACTTC. The rearrangement joins TRBV12-3 or TRBV12-4 to TRBJ2-5, with D perhaps TRBD1 (6 bases). The CDR3 is 13 amino acids. With 8 bases removed from V and 0 bases from J, the gap between germline ends came to 10 bases.

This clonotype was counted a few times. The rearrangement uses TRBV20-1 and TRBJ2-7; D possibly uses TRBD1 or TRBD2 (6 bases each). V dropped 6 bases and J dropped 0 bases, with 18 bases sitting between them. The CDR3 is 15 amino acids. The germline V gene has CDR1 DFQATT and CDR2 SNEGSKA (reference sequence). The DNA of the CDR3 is TGCAGTGCCGGGGGCCGGGACATAAGCTCCTACGAGCAGTACTTC. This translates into CSAGGRDISSYEQYF.

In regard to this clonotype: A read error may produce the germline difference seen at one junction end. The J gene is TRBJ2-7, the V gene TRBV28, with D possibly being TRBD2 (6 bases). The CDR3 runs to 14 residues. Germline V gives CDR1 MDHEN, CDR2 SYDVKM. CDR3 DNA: TGTGCCAGCAGTGGGACTCTGGGGTCCTACGGGCAGTACTTC. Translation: CASSGTLGSYGQYF.

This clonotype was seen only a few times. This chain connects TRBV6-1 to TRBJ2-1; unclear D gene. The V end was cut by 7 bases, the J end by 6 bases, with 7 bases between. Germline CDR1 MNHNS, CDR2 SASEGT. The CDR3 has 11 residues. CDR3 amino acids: CASTRLNEQFF. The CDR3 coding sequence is TGTGCCAGCACCCGCCTCAATGAGCAGTTCTTC.

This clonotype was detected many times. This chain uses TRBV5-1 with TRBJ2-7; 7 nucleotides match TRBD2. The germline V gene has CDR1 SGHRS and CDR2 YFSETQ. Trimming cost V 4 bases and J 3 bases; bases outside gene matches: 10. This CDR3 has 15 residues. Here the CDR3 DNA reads TGCGCCAGCAGCCCCAGTGGTAGCGGGTACTACGAGCAGTACTTC. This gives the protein CASSPSGSGYYEQYF.

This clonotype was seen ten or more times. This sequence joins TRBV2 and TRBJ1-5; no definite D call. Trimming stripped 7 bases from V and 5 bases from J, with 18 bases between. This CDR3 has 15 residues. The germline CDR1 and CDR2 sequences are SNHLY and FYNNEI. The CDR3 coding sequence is TGTGCCAGCACCAGGTGGGGAGGCCGATATCAGCCCCAGCATTTT. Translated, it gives CASTRWGGRYQPQHF.

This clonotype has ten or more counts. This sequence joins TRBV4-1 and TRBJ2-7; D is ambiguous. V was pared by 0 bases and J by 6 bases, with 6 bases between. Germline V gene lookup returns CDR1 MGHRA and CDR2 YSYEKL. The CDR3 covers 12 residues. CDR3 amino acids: CASSQDGSEQYF. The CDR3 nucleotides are TGCGCCAGCAGCCAAGATGGAAGCGAGCAGTACTTC.

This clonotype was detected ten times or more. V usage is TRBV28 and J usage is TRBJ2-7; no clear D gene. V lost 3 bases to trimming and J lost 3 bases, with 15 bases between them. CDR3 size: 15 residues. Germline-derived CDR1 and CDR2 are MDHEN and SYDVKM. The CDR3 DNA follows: TGTGCCAGCAGTTTGAGACGGGCCCCTTACTACGAGCAGTACTTC. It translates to CASSLRRAPYYEQYF.

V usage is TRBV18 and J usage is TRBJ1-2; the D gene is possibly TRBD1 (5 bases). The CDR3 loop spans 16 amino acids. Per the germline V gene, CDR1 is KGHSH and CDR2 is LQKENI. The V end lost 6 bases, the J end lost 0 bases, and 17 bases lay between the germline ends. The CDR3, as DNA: TGTGCCAGCTCTCCCACCCCTCGGACATCTAACTATGGCTACACCTTC. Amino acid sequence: CASSPTPRTSNYGYTF.

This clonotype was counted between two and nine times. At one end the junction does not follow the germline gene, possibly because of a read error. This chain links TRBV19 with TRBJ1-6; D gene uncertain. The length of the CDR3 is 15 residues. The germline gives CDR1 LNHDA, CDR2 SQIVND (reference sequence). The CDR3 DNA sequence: TGTGCCAGTAGCCCGGGAGGCGCCTATAATCCACCCCTCCACTTT. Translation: CASSPGGAYNPPLHF.

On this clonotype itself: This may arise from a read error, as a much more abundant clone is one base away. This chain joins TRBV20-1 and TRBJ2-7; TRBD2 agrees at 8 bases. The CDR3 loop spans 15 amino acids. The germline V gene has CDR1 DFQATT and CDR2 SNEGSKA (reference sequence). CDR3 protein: CSARGSRTSWYELYF. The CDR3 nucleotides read TGCAGTGCGCGAGGGTCCAGGACTAGCTGGTACGAGCTGTACTTC.

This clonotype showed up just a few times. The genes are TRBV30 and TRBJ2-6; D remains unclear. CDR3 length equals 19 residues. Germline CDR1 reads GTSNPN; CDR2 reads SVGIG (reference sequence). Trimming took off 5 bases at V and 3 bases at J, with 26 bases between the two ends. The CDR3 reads CAWAPQSVVGWVGANVLTF. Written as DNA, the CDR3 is TGTGCCTGGGCCCCTCAATCAGTTGTGGGTTGGGTTGGGGCCAACGTCCTGACTTTC.